This TCR beta chain was captured by sequencing in a study of a mutant IDH1 vaccine in newly diagnosed glioma. V dropped 6 bases and J dropped 6 bases, with 11 bases sitting between them. There are 13 residues in the CDR3. Germline CDR1 is KGHSH and CDR2 is LQKENI. Produced via immunoSEQ multiplex PCR; TCRdb's table is partial and in-frame only. The data show around 30,000 clones, more than 70% seen once. The time point is: week 23, last vaccination. Doses consisted of 300 ug of mutant IDH1 20-mer peptide each, paired with topical imiquimod. About this clone itself: Its antigen is unidentified.

This clonotype was obtained from a woman aged 18-29 years with glioma. Sequences were derived from PBMCs, sampled from a glioma patient whose treatment included an IDH1 peptide vaccine. The rearrangement uses TRBV18 and TRBJ1-4; unclear D gene. As DNA, the CDR3 is TGTGCCAGCTCGCAGGTTGCCGATGAAAAACTGTTTTTT. It yields the protein CASSQVADEKLFF. Variable domain in full (rest from reference TRBV18 and TRBJ1-4): NAGVMQNPRHLVRRRGQEARLRCSPMKGHSHVYWYRQLPEEGLKFMVYLQKENIIDESGMPKERFSAEFPKEGPSILRIQQVVRGDSAAYFCASSQVADEKLFFGSGTQLSVL.